The 2 T cell receptor beta chains reported below all come from one sample, sequenced in a study of molecular identifiers for immune sequencing clone quantification. Using its own MiXCR run on the PCR reads, TCRdb lists one record per CDR3 protein. This table has tens of thousands of distinct CDR3 sequences, under 20% appearing once. Input material: naive CD8+ T cells from blood, with Jurkat cell RNA spiked in. Subset noted: FACS-sorted CD8+CD4-CCR7+CD45RA+ naive T cells. The receptor set was obtained from a human donor in good health. Some libraries in this study had Jurkat cell RNA spiked in.

This clonotype was detected many times. The chain recombines TRBV4-1 with TRBJ1-1; D is undetermined. The CDR3 length is 15 residues. V dropped 0 bases and J dropped 0 bases, with 8 bases sitting between them. Germline CDR1 MGHRA, CDR2 YSYEKL. The CDR3 protein is CASSQDPSLNTEAFF. CDR3 DNA sequence: TGCGCCAGCAGCCAAGATCCGTCCTTGAACACTGAAGCTTTCTTT.

This clonotype has at least ten counts. The J gene is TRBJ1-2, the V gene TRBV2, with a possible D match to TRBD1 (5 bases). The CDR3 loop spans 17 amino acids. Germline V gene sequence: CDR1 SNHLY, CDR2 FYNNEI. Trimming cost V 0 bases and J 1 base, with 15 bases left between them. This CDR3 reads CASSEALRQHSNYGYTF. As DNA, the CDR3 is TGTGCCAGCAGTGAAGCGCTTCGACAGCATAGTAACTATGGCTACACCTTC. The full variable domain, with the rest looked up from reference TRBV2 and TRBJ1-2, is EPEVTQTPSHQVTQMGQEVILRCVPISNHLYFYWYRQILGQKVEFLVSFYNNEISEKSEIFDDQFSVERPDGSNFTLKIRSTKLEDSAMYFCASSEALRQHSNYGYTFGSGTRLTVV.